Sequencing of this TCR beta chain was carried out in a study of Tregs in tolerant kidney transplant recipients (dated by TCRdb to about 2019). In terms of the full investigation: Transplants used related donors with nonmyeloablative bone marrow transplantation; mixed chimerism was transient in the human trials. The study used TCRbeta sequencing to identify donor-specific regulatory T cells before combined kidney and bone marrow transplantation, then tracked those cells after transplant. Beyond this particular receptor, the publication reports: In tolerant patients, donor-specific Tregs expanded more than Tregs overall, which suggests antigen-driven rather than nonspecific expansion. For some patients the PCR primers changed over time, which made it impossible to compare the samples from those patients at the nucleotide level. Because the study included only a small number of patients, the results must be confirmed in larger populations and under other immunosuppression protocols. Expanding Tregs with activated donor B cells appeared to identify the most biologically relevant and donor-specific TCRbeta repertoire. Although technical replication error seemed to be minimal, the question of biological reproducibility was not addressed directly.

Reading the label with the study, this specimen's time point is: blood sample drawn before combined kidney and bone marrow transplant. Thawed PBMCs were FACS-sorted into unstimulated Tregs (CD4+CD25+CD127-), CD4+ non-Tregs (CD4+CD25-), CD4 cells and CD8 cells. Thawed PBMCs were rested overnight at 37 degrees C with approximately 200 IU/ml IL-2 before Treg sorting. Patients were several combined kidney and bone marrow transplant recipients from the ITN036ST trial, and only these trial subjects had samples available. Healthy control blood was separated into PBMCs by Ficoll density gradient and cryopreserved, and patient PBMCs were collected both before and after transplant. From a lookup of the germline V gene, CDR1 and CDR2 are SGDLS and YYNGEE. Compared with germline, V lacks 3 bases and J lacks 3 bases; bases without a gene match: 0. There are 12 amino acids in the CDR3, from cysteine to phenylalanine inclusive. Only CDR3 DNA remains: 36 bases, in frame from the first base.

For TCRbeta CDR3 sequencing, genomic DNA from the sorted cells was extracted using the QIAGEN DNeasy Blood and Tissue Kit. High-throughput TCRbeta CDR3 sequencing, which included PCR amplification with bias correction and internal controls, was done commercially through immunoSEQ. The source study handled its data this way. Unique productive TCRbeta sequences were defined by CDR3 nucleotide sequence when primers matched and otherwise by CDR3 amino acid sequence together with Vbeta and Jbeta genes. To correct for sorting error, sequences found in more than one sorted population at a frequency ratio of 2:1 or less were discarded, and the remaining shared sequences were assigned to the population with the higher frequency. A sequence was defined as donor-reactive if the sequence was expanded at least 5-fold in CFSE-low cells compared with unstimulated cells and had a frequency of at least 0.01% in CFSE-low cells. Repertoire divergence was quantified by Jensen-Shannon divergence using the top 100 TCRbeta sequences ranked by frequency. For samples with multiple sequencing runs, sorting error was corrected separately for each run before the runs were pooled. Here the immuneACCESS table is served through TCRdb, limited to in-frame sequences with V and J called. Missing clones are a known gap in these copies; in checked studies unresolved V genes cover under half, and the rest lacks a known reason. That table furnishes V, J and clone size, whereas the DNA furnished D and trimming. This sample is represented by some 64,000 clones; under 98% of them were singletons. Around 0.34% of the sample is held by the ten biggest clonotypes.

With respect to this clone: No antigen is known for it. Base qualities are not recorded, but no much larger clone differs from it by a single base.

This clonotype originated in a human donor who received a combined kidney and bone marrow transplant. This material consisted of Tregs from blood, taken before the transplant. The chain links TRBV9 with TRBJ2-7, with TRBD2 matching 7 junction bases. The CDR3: CASSGGGYEQYF. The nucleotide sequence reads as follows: TGTGCCAGCAGCGGCGGGGGCTACGAGCAGTACTTC. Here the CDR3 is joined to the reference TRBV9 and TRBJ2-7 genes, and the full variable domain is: DSGVTQTPKHLITATGQRVTLRCSPRSGDLSVYWYQQSLDQGLQFLIQYYNGEERAKGNILERFSAQQFPDLHSELNLSSLELGDSALYFCASSGGGYEQYFGPGTRLTVT.